This T cell receptor (beta chain) was documented in a study of blood T cell repertoires in COVID-19. Whole-study context: From the United States, Italy and Spain came samples of acute and convalescent COVID-19. The cDNA or gDNA used as material had been derived from T cells, B-cell-depleted T cells, or PBMCs.

Original processing methods: Estimation of nucleated cell counts relied on the amplification of reference gene primers. Method: immunoSEQ multiplex PCR; TCRdb's copy keeps in-frame clones and lacks some. Clone size and V and J calls were adopted from that table, with D and trimming inferred from the DNA. The sample has tens of thousands of clones, approximately 88% seen once. Looked up from germline, CDR1 is KGHSH and CDR2 is LQKENI. V gave up 0 bases and J gave up 4 bases, with 14 bases separating them. The CDR3 length is 16 residues. The sequence derives from an older man with active or convalescent COVID-19. The sample consisted of peripheral blood. The rearrangement joins TRBV18 to TRBJ2-3; the D gene is possibly TRBD1 (5 bases). CDR3 amino acids: CASSPPGRAQPDTQYF. In DNA form, the CDR3 reads TGTGCCAGCTCACCACCGGGCAGGGCCCAACCAGATACGCAGTATTTT.